The rows below give T cell receptor beta chains drawn from one sample of a study of beta chain features in type 1 diabetes. The method was immunoSEQ multiplex PCR; TCRdb's version includes in-frame clones alone and lacks a portion of them. The sample has fewer than 250,000 clones; over 7.5% are singletons. Specimen: naive CD4+ T cells from blood. Receptors originate from a woman between 18 and 30 years old in good health. The CDR3 runs from the conserved cysteine through the conserved F or W. The D gene is left open where the match is weak. The size entry is marked missing in some rows and otherwise reads once, few, many or a size class.

>TRBJ2-3|TRBD2|16|TRBV11-2|few
CASSLQLAGGTDTQYF
TGTGCCAGCAGCTTACAATTAGCGGGGGGAACAGATACGCAGTATTTT
>TRBJ1-1|TRBD1|14|TRBV6-5|.
CASSPDRGVPEAFF
TGTGCCAGCAGCCCTGACAGGGGAGTGCCTGAAGCTTTCTTT
>TRBJ1-4|.|15|TRBV5-1|few
CASSLGAAGDEKLFF
TGCGCCAGCAGCTTGGGGGCAGCAGGCGATGAAAAACTGTTTTTT
>TRBJ2-7|.|14|TRBV7-2|few
CASSLGRASYEQYF
TGTGCCAGCAGCTTAGGCAGGGCCTCCTACGAGCAGTACTTC
>TRBJ2-1|.|14|TRBV9|.
CASSVDFPGNEQFF
TGTGCCAGCAGCGTAGATTTTCCAGGGAATGAGCAGTTCTTC
>TRBJ1-5|TRBD1|15|TRBV7-2|few
CASSRRDRGNQPQHF
TGTGCCAGCAGCCGCCGGGACAGGGGCAATCAGCCCCAGCATTTT
>TRBJ2-5|.|14|TRBV30|.
CAWSVRRNQETQYF
TGTGCCTGGAGTGTACGGCGGAATCAAGAGACCCAGTACTTC
>TRBJ2-7|.|14|TRBV15|.
CATRGSGGPDEQYF
TGTGCCACCCGGGGGAGTGGGGGTCCCGACGAGCAGTACTTC
>TRBJ1-5|TRBD1|15|TRBV30|many
CAWSVRQGIDQPQHF
TGTGCCTGGAGTGTACGACAGGGGATCGATCAGCCCCAGCATTTT
>TRBJ1-1|.|14|TRBV5-1|few
CASSGDTSGTEAFF
TGCGCCAGCAGCGGGGACACCTCGGGCACTGAAGCTTTCTTT
>TRBJ1-3|TRBD1|16|TRBV7-9|few
CASSFRQGASGNTIYF
TGTGCCAGCAGCTTCCGACAGGGGGCTTCTGGAAACACCATATATTTT
>TRBJ1-2|.|8|TRBV30|.
CAWKEYTF
TGTGCCTGGAAAGAGTACACCTTC
>TRBJ2-3|.|14|TRBV2|.
CASSPSGGTDTQYF
TGTGCCAGCAGTCCGTCGGGGGGCACAGATACGCAGTATTTT
>TRBJ1-2|TRBD1|14|TRBV7-2|few
CASSFPDRVYGYTF
TGTGCCAGCAGCTTCCCGGACAGGGTCTATGGCTACACCTTC
>TRBJ1-1|TRBD1|17|TRBV30|few
CAWGKTGDLTMNTEAFF
TGTGCCTGGGGGAAGACAGGGGACCTTACAATGAACACTGAAGCTTTCTTT
>TRBJ1-2|.|13|TRBV27|few
CASSRRPEGGYTF
TGTGCCAGCAGTCGACGTCCGGAGGGTGGCTACACCTTC
>TRBJ2-7|TRBD2|13|TRBV7-8|many
CASSLAGAYEQYF
TGTGCCAGCAGCCTAGCGGGAGCGTACGAGCAGTACTTC
>TRBJ2-5|.|13|TRBV19|.
CASSLVEGETQYF
TGTGCCAGTAGTCTGGTCGAGGGTGAAACCCAGTACTTC
>TRBJ1-1|.|13|TRBV13|.
CASSLNSGAEAFF
TGTGCCAGCAGCTTGAACAGCGGGGCTGAAGCTTTCTTT
>TRBJ2-1|.|15|TRBV14|many
CASSQDLSSYNEQFF
TGTGCCAGCAGCCAAGATCTGTCCTCCTACAATGAGCAGTTCTTC
>TRBJ2-3|TRBD2|14|TRBV5-4|few
CASSLLAGGDTQYF
TGTGCCAGCAGCCTACTAGCGGGAGGAGATACGCAGTATTTT
>TRBJ2-3|TRBD1|14|TRBV29-1|.
CSVDKGAGTDTQYF
TGCAGCGTTGACAAGGGGGCGGGTACAGATACGCAGTATTTT
>TRBJ1-5|TRBD1|15|TRBV7-2|many
CASSSQGTGNQPQHF
TGTGCCAGCAGCTCGCAAGGGACAGGGAATCAGCCCCAGCATTTT
>TRBJ2-1|.|16|TRBV7-8|.
CASSGLGRGNYNEQFF
TGTGCCAGCAGCGGCTTGGGGCGGGGAAATTACAATGAGCAGTTCTTC
>TRBJ2-5|.|18|TRBV12-5|.
CASGLFLRGIRPQETQYF
TGTGCTAGTGGTTTGTTTCTTCGGGGAATTCGCCCTCAAGAGACCCAGTACTTC
>TRBJ2-3|.|17|TRBV4-1|.
CASSQGSGGVFTDTQYF
TGCGCCAGCAGCCAAGGTTCTGGCGGGGTGTTTACAGATACGCAGTATTTT
>TRBJ2-1|.|14|TRBV11-2|.
CASSAVQGNNEQFF
TGTGCCAGCAGCGCCGTCCAGGGAAACAATGAGCAGTTCTTC
>TRBJ1-5|.|13|TRBV2|.
CASSAEGNQPQHF
TGTGCCAGCAGTGCGGAGGGCAATCAGCCCCAGCATTTT
>TRBJ2-3|.|15|TRBV5-1|few
CASSLEEGRTDTQYF
TGCGCCAGCAGCTTAGAGGAGGGCCGAACAGATACGCAGTATTTT
>TRBJ2-7|.|12|TRBV29-1|.
CSVWTKSYEQYF
TGCAGCGTCTGGACAAAAAGCTACGAGCAGTACTTC
>TRBJ1-1|.|12|TRBV30|few
CAWSVLGAEGFF
TGTGCCTGGAGTGTACTAGGGGCGGAGGGTTTCTTT
>TRBJ2-3|.|15|TRBV19|.
CASSSGTLVGDTQYF
TGTGCCAGTAGTTCCGGGACACTTGTGGGAGATACGCAGTATTTT
>TRBJ1-1|.|14|TRBV6-1|.
CASSEDPGWAEAFF
TGTGCCAGCAGTGAAGACCCAGGGTGGGCTGAAGCTTTCTTT
>TRBJ1-4|TRBD1|18|TRBV7-6|.
CASSFAGTGLTTNEKLFF
TGTGCCAGCAGCTTCGCCGGGACAGGACTCACAACTAATGAAAAACTGTTTTTT
>TRBJ2-5|.|16|TRBV7-9|few
CASSLAGKDYGETQYF
TGTGCCAGCAGCTTAGCAGGCAAGGACTATGGAGAGACCCAGTACTTC
>TRBJ1-5|.|13|TRBV6-6|few
CASYRDSNQPQHF
TGTGCCAGCTACAGGGATAGCAATCAGCCCCAGCATTTT
>TRBJ1-2|.|11|TRBV30|few
CAWSPHYGYTF
TGTGCCTGGTCTCCCCACTATGGCTACACCTTC